This T cell receptor beta chain appears in the sequencing data of a study of T cell changes during pregnancy in multiple sclerosis. The assay was immunoSEQ multiplex PCR, and TCRdb's table has in-frame clones only and misses some. The table shows 70,000 to 95,000 clones, with 94% occurring only once. The CDR3 extends over 17 amino acids. The V gene's germline CDR1 is KGHSH and CDR2 LQKENI. Unmatched junction bases numbered 6, after V lost 0 bases and J lost 2 bases. This clonotype was obtained from a female donor in good health, enrolled as a control in a pregnancy study. The chain combines TRBV18 with TRBJ2-1; 8 positions match TRBD2. Here the sequenced sample was peripheral blood, taken after pregnancy. The CDR3 loop reads CASSPPTGGHTYNEQFF. CDR3 DNA sequence: TGTGCCAGCTCACCACCAACGGGGGGGCACACCTACAATGAGCAGTTCTTC.